This T cell receptor beta chain was captured in a study of blood T cells in healthy people across ages. Regarding the study as a whole: Age showed a roughly linear inverse relationship with TCR beta diversity per million T cells.

The use of a sample-barcoded 5' primer and a J-beta primer mix characterized a second PCR of about 6 to 12 cycles. Every single cDNA molecule received a tag from a template-switch adaptor with 12 random nucleotides. A minimum of 2.5 million CDR3-containing paired-end reads was obtained for each sample. TCRdb used MiXCR to reprocess the 5' RACE reads, holding one entry per CDR3 protein. The data show under 800,000 distinct CDR3 sequences, with roughly 47% seen just once and 20% to 25% held by the top ten. This clonotype has only a few counts. Its antigen is currently unknown. V shed 6 bases and J shed 2 bases, with 14 bases lying between them. CDR3 length: 14 amino acids. CDR1 is SGHAT, CDR2 FQDESV, per germline (reference sequence).

Sequencing was done on a sample of blood. The J gene is TRBJ2-7, the V gene TRBV11-1; possible D gene TRBD2, 6 bases. The clonotype was recovered from an older woman in good health. The CDR3 is CASSPGTFPYEQYF. CDR3 nucleotides: TGTGCCAGCAGTCCCGGGACTTTCCCCTACGAGCAGTACTTC. The complete variable domain, with remaining parts taken from reference TRBV11-1 and TRBJ2-7, reads EAEVAQSPRYKITEKSQAVAFWCDPISGHATLYWYRQILGQGPELLVQFQDESVVDDSQLPKDRFSAERLKGVDSTLKIQPAELGDSAMYLCASSPGTFPYEQYFGPGTRLTVT.